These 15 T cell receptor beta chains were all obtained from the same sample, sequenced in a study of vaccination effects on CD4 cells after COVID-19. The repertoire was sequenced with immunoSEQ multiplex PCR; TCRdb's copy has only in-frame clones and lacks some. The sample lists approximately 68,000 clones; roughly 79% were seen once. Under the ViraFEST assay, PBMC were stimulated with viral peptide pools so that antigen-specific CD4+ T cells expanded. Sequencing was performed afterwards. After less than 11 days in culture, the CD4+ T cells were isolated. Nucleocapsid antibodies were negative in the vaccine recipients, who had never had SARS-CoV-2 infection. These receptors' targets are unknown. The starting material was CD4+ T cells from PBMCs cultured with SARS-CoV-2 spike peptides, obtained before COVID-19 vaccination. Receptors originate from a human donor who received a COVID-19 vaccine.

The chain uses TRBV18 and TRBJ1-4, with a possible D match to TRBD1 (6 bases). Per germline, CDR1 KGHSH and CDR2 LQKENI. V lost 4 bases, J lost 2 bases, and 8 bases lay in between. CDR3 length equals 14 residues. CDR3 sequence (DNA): TGTGCCAGCTCACGGGGGCCTACTAATGAAAAACTGTTTTTT. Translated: CASSRGPTNEKLFF.

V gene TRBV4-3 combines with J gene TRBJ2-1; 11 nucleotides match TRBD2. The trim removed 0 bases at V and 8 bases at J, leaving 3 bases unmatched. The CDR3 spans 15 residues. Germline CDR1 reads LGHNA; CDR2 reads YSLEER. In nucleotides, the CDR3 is TGCGCCAGCAGCCAAGAGACTAGCGGGGTACATGAGCAGTTCTTC. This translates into CASSQETSGVHEQFF.

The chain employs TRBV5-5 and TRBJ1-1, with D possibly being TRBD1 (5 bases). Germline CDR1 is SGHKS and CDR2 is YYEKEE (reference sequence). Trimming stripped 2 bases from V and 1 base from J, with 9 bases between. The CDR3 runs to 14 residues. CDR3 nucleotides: TGTGCCAGCAGCTTCCATGGACAGAACACTGAAGCTTTCTTT. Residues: CASSFHGQNTEAFF.

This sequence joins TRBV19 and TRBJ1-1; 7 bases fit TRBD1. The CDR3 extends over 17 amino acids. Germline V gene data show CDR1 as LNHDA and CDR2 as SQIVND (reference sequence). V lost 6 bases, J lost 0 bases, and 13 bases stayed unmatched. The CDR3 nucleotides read TGTGCCAGTAGCAAAACCCGGGACAGAAAATTGAACACTGAAGCTTTCTTT. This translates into CASSKTRDRKLNTEAFF.

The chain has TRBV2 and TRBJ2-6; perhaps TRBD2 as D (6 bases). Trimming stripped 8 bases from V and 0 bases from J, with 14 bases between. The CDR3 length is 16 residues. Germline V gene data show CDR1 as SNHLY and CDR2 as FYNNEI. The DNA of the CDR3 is TGTGCCAGCCCCGGGACTGAGAGCTCTGGGGCCAACGTCCTGACTTTC. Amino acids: CASPGTESSGANVLTF.

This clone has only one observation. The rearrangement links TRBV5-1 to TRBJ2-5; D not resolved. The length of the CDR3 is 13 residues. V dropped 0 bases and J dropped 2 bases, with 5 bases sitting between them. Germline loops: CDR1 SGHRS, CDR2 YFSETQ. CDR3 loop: CASSLGRQETQYF. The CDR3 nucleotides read TGCGCCAGCAGCTTGGGCAGGCAAGAGACCCAGTACTTC. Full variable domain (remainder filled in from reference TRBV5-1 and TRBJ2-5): KAGVTQTPRYLIKTRGQQVTLSCSPISGHRSVSWYQQTPGQGLQFLFEYFSETQRNKGNFPGRFSGRQFSNSRSEMNVSTLELGDSALYLCASSLGRQETQYFGPGTRLLVL.

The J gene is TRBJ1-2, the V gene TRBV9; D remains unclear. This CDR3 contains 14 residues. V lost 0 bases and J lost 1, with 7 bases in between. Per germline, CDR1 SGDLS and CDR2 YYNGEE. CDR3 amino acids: CASSVEGLNYGYTF. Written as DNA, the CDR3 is TGTGCCAGCAGCGTAGAGGGTCTTAACTATGGCTACACCTTC.

The CDR3 nucleotides are TGTGCCAGCAGCTTAGTCGGGGACTCCGAGCAGTACGTC. This translates into CASSLVGDSEQYV. The chain recombines TRBV7-8 with TRBJ2-7; D may be TRBD2 (6 bases). Germline CDR1 SGHVS, CDR2 FQNEAQ. V was cut by 1 base and J by 6 bases, with 10 bases left in between. The CDR3 runs to 13 residues.

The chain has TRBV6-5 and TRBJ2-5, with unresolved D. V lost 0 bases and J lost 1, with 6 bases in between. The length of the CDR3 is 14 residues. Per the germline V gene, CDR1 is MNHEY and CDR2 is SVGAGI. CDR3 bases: TGTGCCAGCAGTTACTCCGGCGGCCAAGAGACCCAGTACTTC. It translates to CASSYSGGQETQYF.

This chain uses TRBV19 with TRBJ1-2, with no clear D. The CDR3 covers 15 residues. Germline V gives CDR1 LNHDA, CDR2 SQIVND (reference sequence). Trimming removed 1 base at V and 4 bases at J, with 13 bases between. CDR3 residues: CASSIATERSYGYTF. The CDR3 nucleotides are TGTGCCAGTAGTATAGCCACCGAGAGAAGCTATGGCTACACCTTC.

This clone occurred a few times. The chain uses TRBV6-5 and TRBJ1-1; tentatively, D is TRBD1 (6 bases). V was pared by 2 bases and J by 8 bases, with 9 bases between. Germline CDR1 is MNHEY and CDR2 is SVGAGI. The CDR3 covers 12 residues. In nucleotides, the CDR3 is TGTGCCAGCAGTTACCTTCAGGGGGAAGCTTTCTTT. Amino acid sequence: CASSYLQGEAFF.

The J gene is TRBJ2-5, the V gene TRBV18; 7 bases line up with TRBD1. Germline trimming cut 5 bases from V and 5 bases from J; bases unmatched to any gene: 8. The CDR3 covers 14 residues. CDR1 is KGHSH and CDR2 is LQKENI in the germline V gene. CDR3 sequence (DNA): TGTGCCAGCTCATTATCCGGGACAGCGGAGACCCAGTACTTC. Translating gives CASSLSGTAETQYF.

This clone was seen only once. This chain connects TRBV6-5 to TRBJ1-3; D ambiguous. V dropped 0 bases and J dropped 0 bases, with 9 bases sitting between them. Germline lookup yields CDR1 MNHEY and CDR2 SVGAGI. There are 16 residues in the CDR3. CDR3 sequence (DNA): TGTGCCAGCAGTTACTCGTTTACCCACTCTGGAAACACCATATATTTT. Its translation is CASSYSFTHSGNTIYF.

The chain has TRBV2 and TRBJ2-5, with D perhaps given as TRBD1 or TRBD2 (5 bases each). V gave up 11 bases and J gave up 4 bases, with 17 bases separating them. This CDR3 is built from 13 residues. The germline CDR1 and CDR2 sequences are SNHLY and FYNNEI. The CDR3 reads CAQPRDGRETQYF. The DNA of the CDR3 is TGTGCCCAGCCACGGGACGGTAGAGAGACCCAGTACTTC.

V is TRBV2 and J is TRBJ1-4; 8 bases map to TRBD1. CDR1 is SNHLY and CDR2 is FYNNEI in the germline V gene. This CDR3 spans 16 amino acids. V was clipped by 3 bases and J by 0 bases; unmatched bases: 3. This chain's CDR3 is CASSEYRGTTNEKLFF. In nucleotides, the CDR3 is TGTGCCAGCAGTGAGTACAGGGGGACAACTAATGAAAAACTGTTTTTT.